The source of this T cell receptor (beta chain) is a study of neoadjuvant anti-PD-1 for oral cavity cancer. Study in general: Patients without progression got a fourth dose around day 43.

This clone was seen a handful of times. Time point denoted: after neoadjuvant nivolumab, at surgical resection. No culture or expansion preceded analysis of these blood cells. Measured with immunoSEQ multiplex PCR; TCRdb has only the in-frame clones, and not every one. The sample contains just over 65,000 clones, about 88% of which appear only once. The sequencing used PBMCs, collected after nivolumab (anti-PD-1) treatment. The TCR was taken from a person aged 35-79 years with oral cavity squamous cell carcinoma.

The CDR3 spells CASALTDNEQFF. CDR3 DNA sequence: TGCGCCAGCGCCTTAACAGACAATGAGCAGTTCTTC. The chain employs TRBV5-1 and TRBJ2-1; D is ambiguous. CDR3 length equals 12 residues. V dropped 7 bases and J dropped 5 bases, with 10 bases sitting between them. Looked up from germline, CDR1 is SGHRS and CDR2 is YFSETQ.